This entry is about one TCR beta chain. Its target is not known. The sample comes from a study of T cell responses to AZD1222 COVID-19 vaccine. TCRdb's copy holds only in-frame clones and misses some; the assay was immunoSEQ multiplex PCR. This table holds 75,000 to 100,000 clones, around 90% found once. The V and J ends lost 6 bases and 3 bases respectively, with 23 bases between them. The CDR3 runs 17 residues. Germline V gives CDR1 SEHNR, CDR2 FQNEAQ (reference sequence). Study conclusions and caveats: Most donors were white British, females outnumbered males, and clonal diversity was possibly underestimated.

This sequence was found in an adult in good health. This chain connects TRBV7-9 to TRBJ1-1, with a possible D match to TRBD1 (6 bases). The sample was peripheral blood, taken on day 0 of AZD1222 vaccination. The CDR3 sequence: CASRLTDRGRGDTEAFF. DNA of the CDR3: TGTGCCAGCAGGTTAACCGATCGGGGCAGGGGAGACACTGAAGCTTTCTTT. The complete variable domain, with remaining parts taken from reference TRBV7-9 and TRBJ1-1, reads DTGVSQNPRHKITKRGQNVTFRCDPISEHNRLYWYRQTLGQGPEFLTYFQNEAQLEKSRLLSDRFSAERPKGSFSTLEIQRTEQGDSAMYLCASRLTDRGRGDTEAFFGQGTRLTVV.